The clone carrying this TCR beta chain was picked up a small number of times. Its target is unknown. With 60 Vbeta and 13 Jbeta primers, the PCR was carried out. Authors' processing steps: In a later analysis, about 12 million of 60 million to 80 million unique beta chains occurred in at least two donors. TCRdb's copy holds only in-frame clones and misses some; the assay was immunoSEQ multiplex PCR. The DNA gave D and trimming, while V, J and clone size come from that table. The data contain approximately 200,000 clones, more than 70% of them singletons. The sample is drawn from a study of cytomegalovirus exposure and HLA in healthy donors. The germline V gene has CDR1 SGDLS and CDR2 YYNGEE. The CDR3 runs to 12 residues. V trimming: 7 bases; J trimming: 6 bases; junction bases outside the gene matches: 6. Findings and limits, study-wide: Reports indicate that TCR beta sequences accurately predicted the HLA-A and HLA-B alleles of most subjects. Roughly uniform sequencing depth across donors was assumed, possibly incorrectly. A later analysis found most CMV-associated TCR beta chains apparently HLA-restricted.

The chain is built from TRBV9 and TRBJ1-2, with 7 bases aligning to TRBD1. The sample was PBMCs. The receptor comes from a boy younger than 18 in good health and CMV-seronegative. CDR3 DNA sequence: TGTGCCAGCGTGCAGGGGGTGGATGGCTACACCTTC. Its protein is CASVQGVDGYTF.